The TCR beta chain under discussion was sequenced for a study of blood T cell repertoires in COVID-19. Sequenced by immunoSEQ multiplex PCR; TCRdb stores in-frame clones only, minus some. The table includes about 220,000 clones, 80% to 90% detected once. The CDR3 sequence is 14 residues long. Germline V CDR1 and CDR2: LGHDT, YNNKEL (reference sequence). V gave up 0 bases and J gave up 8 bases, with 13 bases separating them. The source is a woman between 40 and 55 years old who had been exposed to COVID-19. The V call is TRBV3-1 (or the pseudogene TRBV3-2), the J call TRBJ1-2; tentatively, D is TRBD1 (5 bases). Sequenced sample: PBMCs or T cells enriched from blood (not recorded which). CDR3 in amino acids: CASSQDLRGSGYTF. The CDR3, as DNA: TGTGCCAGCAGCCAAGATCTTCGGGGGAGCGGCTACACCTTC.